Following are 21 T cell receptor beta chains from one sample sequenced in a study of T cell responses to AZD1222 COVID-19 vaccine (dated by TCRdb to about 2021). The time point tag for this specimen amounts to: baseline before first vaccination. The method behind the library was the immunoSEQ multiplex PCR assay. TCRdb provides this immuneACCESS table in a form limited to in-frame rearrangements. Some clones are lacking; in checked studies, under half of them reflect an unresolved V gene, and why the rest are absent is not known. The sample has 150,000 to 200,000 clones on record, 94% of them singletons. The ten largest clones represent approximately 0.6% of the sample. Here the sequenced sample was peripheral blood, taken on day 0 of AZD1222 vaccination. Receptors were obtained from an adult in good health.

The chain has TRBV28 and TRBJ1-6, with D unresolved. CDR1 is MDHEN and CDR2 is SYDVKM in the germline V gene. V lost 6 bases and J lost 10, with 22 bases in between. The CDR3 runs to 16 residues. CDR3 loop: CASSARRLVGVSPLHF. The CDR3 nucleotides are TGTGCCAGCAGCGCCCGGCGGTTAGTAGGAGTCTCACCCCTCCACTTT.

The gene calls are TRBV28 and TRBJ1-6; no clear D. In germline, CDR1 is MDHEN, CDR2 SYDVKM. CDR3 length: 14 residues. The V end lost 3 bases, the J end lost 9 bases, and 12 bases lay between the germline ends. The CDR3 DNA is TGTGCCAGCAGTTTCCCCCATAAGGTTTCACCCCTCCACTTT. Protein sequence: CASSFPHKVSPLHF. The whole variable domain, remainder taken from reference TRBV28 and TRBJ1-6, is DVKVTQSSRYLVKRTGEKVFLECVQDMDHENMFWYRQDPGLGLRLIYFSYDVKMKEKGDIPEGYSVSREKKERFSLILESASTNQTSMYLCASSFPHKVSPLHFGNGTRLTVT.

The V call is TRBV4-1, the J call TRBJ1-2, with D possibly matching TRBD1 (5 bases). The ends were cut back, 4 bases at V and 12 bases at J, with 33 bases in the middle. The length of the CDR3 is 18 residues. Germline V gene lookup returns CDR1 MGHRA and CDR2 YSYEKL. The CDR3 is CASSRTGTGSTMGKLDTF. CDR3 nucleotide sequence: TGCGCCAGCAGCCGAACCGGGACTGGTTCGACTATGGGTAAACTAGACACCTTC.

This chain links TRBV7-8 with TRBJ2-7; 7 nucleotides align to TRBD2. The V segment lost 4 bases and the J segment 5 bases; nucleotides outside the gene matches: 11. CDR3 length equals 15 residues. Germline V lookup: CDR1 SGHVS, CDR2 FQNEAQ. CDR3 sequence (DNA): TGTGCCAGCAGCTCCACTCGAGGGACTATCCACGAGCAGTACTTC. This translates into CASSSTRGTIHEQYF.

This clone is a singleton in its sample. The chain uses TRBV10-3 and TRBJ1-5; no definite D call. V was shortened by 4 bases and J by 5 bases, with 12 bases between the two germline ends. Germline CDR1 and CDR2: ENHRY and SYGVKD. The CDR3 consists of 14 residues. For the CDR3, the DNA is TGTGCCATCAGTGGGACGATCAGTGATCAGCCCCAGCATTTT. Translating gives CAISGTISDQPQHF.

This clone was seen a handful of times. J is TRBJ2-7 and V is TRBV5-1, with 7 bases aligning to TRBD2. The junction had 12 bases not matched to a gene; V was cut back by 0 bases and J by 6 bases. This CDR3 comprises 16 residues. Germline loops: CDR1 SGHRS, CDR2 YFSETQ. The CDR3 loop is CASSLDEGGPLSEQYF. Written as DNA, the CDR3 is TGCGCCAGCAGCTTGGACGAGGGAGGGCCCCTATCCGAGCAGTACTTC.

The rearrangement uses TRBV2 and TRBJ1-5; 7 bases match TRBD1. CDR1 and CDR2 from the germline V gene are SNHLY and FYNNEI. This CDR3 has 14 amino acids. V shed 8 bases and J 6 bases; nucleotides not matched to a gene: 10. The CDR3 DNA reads TGTGCCAGCCGTACCACAGGGGATGGTCAGCCCCAGCATTTT. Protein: CASRTTGDGQPQHF.

The CDR3 sequence: CATSVDPLHF. CDR3 bases: TGTGCCACCAGTGTGGATCCCCTCCACTTT. The chain is built from TRBV24-1 and TRBJ1-6; D call uncertain. Trimming took off 5 bases at V and 13 bases at J, with 5 bases between the two ends. The CDR3 totals 10 residues. Germline CDR1 KGHDR, CDR2 SFDVKD.

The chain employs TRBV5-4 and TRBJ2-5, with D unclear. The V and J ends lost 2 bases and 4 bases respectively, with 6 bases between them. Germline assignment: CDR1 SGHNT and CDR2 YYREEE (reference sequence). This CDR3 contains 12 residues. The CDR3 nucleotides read TGTGCCAGCAGCTTTAATACAGAGACCCAGTACTTC. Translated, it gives CASSFNTETQYF.

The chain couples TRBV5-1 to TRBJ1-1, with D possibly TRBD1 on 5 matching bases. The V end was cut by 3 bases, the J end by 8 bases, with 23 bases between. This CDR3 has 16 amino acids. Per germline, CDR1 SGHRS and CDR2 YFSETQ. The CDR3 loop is CASSSGRGLPSREAFF. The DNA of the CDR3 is TGCGCCAGCAGCTCGGGGCGGGGCCTTCCTTCGAGGGAAGCTTTCTTT.

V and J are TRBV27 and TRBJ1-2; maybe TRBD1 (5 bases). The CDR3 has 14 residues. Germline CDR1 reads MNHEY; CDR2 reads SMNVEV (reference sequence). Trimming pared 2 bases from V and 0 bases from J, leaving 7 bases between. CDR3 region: CASSLGAANYGYTF. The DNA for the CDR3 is TGTGCCAGCAGTTTAGGGGCAGCTAACTATGGCTACACCTTC.

The CDR3 spells CATSPRTDQPQHF. The CDR3 DNA follows: TGTGCCACCAGCCCCCGCACCGATCAGCCCCAGCATTTT. The chain recombines TRBV15 with TRBJ1-5; D remains unclear. The CDR3 loop spans 13 amino acids. Germline CDR1 is LNHNV and CDR2 is YYDKDF (reference sequence). The V gene lost 5 bases and the J gene lost 5 bases, with 10 bases spanning the gap.

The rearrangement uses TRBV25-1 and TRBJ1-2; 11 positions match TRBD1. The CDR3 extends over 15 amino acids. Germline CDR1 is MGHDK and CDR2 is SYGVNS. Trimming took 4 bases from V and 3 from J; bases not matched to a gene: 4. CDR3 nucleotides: TGTGCCAGCAGTGCCCCGGGACAGGGGGACTATGGCTACACCTTC. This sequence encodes CASSAPGQGDYGYTF.

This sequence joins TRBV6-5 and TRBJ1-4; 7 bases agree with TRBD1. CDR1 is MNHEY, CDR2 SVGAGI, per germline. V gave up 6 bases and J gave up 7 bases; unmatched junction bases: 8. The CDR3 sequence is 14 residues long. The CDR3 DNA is TGTGCCAGCAGCCAAAGGACAGGCGGTGAAAAACTGTTTTTT. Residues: CASSQRTGGEKLFF.

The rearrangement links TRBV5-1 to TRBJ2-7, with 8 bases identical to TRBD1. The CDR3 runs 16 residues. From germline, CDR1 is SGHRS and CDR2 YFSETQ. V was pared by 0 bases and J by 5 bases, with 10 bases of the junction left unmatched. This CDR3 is CASSLARTGLSNEQYF. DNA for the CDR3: TGCGCCAGCAGCTTGGCCAGGACAGGGTTATCGAACGAGCAGTACTTC.

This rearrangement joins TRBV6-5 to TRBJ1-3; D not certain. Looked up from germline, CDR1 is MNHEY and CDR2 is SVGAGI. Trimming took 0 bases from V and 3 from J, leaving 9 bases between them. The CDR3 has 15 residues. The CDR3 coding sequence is TGTGCCAGCAGTTACTCAGGCCGGTTTGGAAACACCATATATTTT. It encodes CASSYSGRFGNTIYF.

The CDR3 nucleotides read TGTGCCAGCAGGGACCCTTCCGGGCAGTTCTTC. This codes for CASRDPSGQFF. J is TRBJ2-1 and V is TRBV6-5; D gene ambiguous. Trimming took off 6 bases at V and 12 bases at J, with 12 bases between the two ends. This CDR3 has 11 residues. Germline loops: CDR1 MNHEY, CDR2 SVGAGI.

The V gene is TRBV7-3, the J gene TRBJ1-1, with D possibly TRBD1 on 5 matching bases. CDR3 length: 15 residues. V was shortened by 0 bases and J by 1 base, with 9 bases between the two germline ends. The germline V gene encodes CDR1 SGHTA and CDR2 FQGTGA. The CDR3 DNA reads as TGTGCCAGCAGCTTAACAAGAGGGACGAACACTGAAGCTTTCTTT. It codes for CASSLTRGTNTEAFF.

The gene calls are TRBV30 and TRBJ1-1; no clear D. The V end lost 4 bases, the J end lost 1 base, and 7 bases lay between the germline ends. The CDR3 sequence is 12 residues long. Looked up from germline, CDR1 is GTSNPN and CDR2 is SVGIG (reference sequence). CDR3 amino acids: CAWTSGNTEAFF. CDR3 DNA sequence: TGTGCCTGGACCTCGGGGAACACTGAAGCTTTCTTT.

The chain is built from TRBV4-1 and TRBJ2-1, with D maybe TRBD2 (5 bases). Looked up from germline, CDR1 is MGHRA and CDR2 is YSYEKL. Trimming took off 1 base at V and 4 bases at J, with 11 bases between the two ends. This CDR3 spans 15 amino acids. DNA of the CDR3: TGCGCCAGCAGCCAAGGCCCAGCGGTATACAATGAGCAGTTCTTC. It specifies CASSQGPAVYNEQFF.

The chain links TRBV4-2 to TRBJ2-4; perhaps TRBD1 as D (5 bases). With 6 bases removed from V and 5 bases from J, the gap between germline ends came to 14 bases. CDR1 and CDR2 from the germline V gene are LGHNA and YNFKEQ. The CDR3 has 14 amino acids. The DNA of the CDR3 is TGTGCCAGCAGGCCCAGCCCGACAGAAAACATTCAGTACTTC. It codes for CASRPSPTENIQYF.